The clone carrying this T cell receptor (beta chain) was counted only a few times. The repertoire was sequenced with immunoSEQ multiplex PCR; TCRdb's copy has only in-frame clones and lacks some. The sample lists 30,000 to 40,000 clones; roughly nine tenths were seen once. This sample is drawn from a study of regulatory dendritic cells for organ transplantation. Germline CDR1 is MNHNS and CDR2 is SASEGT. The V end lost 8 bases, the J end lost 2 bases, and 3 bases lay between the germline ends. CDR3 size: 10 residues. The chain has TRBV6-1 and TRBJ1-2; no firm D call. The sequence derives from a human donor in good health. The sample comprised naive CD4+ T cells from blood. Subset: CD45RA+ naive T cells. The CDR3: CASQNYGYTF. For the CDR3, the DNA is TGTGCCAGCCAAAACTATGGCTACACCTTC.